The subject of this entry is one TCR beta chain. The antigen is unknown. V lost 7 bases and J 4 bases, leaving 13 bases between the germline ends. The germline CDR1 and CDR2 sequences are MDHEN and SYDVKM. The CDR3 totals 14 residues. This entry comes from a study of cytomegalovirus exposure and HLA in healthy donors. Study details: In a previous analysis, some 120 million unique TCR beta sequences were found from about 190 million T cells.

Study observations and caveats: TCR beta V- and J-gene trimming was later associated with a missense DCLRE1C variant. It was around 160 TCR beta chains that were listed as cytomegalovirus-associated.

The primer mix had 60 Vbeta and 13 Jbeta primers. Authors' processing steps: In a later analysis, the count reached 80 million or so unique TCR beta chains, with 10 million to 11 million shared. Sequencing used immunoSEQ multiplex PCR; TCRdb keeps in-frame clones, though not all of them. The D gene and trimming were derived from the DNA, and the V and J assignments and clone size from that table. This table holds roughly 100,000 clones, 9.5% to 13% found once. The clonotype was recovered from a man aged 40-49 years in good health and CMV-seropositive. What was sequenced was PBMCs. V usage is TRBV28 and J usage is TRBJ1-4; D is perhaps TRBD1 (5 bases). The CDR3 region has the DNA TGTGCCAGCACGGGGGAGGGAGGTAATGAAAAACTGTTTTTT. The encoded protein is CASTGEGGNEKLFF.